These 32 T cell receptor beta chains share one sample of origin, sequenced in a study of cytomegalovirus exposure and HLA in healthy donors. The PCR was carried out with 60 Vbeta primers and 13 Jbeta primers. Libraries were prepared by immunoSEQ multiplex PCR; TCRdb keeps only in-frame clonotypes and omits some of them. The sample lists under 200,000 clones; 78% were seen once. The sample comprised PBMCs. These TCRs come from a woman between 50 and 59 years old in good health and CMV-seropositive.

V usage is TRBV18 and J usage is TRBJ1-6; D perhaps matches TRBD1 (6 bases). Germline lookup yields CDR1 KGHSH and CDR2 LQKENI. There are 16 residues in the CDR3. The V and J ends lost 3 bases and 7 bases respectively, with 16 bases between them. CDR3 coding DNA: TGTGCCAGCTCACCCAGGACAGCCGAAAAGAATTCACCCCTCCACTTT. Translation gives CASSPRTAEKNSPLHF.

This clone has more than one count but fewer than ten. The chain carries TRBV4-3 and TRBJ1-2; D not resolved. V was pared by 0 bases and J by 14 bases, with 16 bases between. CDR1 and CDR2 from the germline V gene are LGHNA and YSLEER. This CDR3 spans 13 amino acids. The CDR3 DNA reads TGCGCCAGCAGCCAAGATTTTTTGAACGCAGAAACCTTC. Encoded protein: CASSQDFLNAETF.

The genes are TRBV5-4 and TRBJ2-1, with D perhaps matching TRBD2 (6 bases). The CDR3 length is 14 residues. V was pared by 0 bases and J by 8 bases, with 12 bases between. CDR1 and CDR2 (germline): SGHNT, YYREEE (reference sequence). In nucleotides, the CDR3 is TGTGCCAGCAGCTTGGGGGGGGAGGTTGATGAGCAGTTCTTC. It encodes CASSLGGEVDEQFF.

The chain is built from TRBV10-3 and TRBJ2-2; TRBD2 matches at 11 bases. Per the germline V gene, CDR1 is ENHRY and CDR2 is SYGVKD. This CDR3 is 15 amino acids long. V trimming: 6 bases; J trimming: 4 bases; junction bases outside the gene matches: 4. The CDR3 sequence is CAISVAGGTTGELFF. The CDR3 bases are TGTGCCATCAGCGTAGCGGGGGGGACCACCGGGGAGCTGTTTTTT.

The rearrangement uses TRBV19 and TRBJ2-7; no firm D call. Trimming stripped 1 base from V and 6 bases from J, with 10 bases between. Germline CDR1 LNHDA, CDR2 SQIVND (reference sequence). This CDR3 has 13 amino acids. CDR3 amino acids: CASSIVYQSEQYF. The CDR3 DNA sequence: TGTGCCAGTAGTATAGTTTACCAGTCCGAGCAGTACTTC.

This clone was detected a few times. This rearrangement joins TRBV5-1 to TRBJ2-7, with TRBD1 matching over 7 bases. The V gene's germline CDR1 is SGHRS and CDR2 YFSETQ. The CDR3 is 13 residues long. Trimming at V came to 4 bases and at J to 7 bases, leaving 8 bases not matched to a gene. CDR3 DNA: TGCGCCAGCAGCCCCAGGGACAGAGGGGAGCAGTACTTC. The encoded protein is CASSPRDRGEQYF.

The V and J genes are TRBV6-1 and TRBJ2-6; no clear D. Trimming took 3 bases from V and 1 from J, leaving 4 bases between them. The V gene's germline CDR1 is MNHNS and CDR2 SASEGT. This CDR3 is built from 14 residues. The CDR3 loop reads CASSDRSGANVLTF. CDR3 bases: TGTGCCAGCAGTGACAGGTCTGGGGCCAACGTCCTGACTTTC.

This chain links TRBV19 with TRBJ1-5; the match to TRBD1 covers 10 bases. Germline trimming cut 4 bases from V and 0 bases from J; bases unmatched to any gene: 0. Germline V lookup: CDR1 LNHDA, CDR2 SQIVND (reference sequence). The CDR3 has 15 residues. The chain's CDR3 is CASSRQGASNQPQHF. For the CDR3, the DNA is TGTGCCAGTAGTAGACAGGGGGCTAGCAATCAGCCCCAGCATTTT.

This clone was counted once. V and J are TRBV9 and TRBJ2-7, with 10 bases matching TRBD1. CDR1 and CDR2 from the germline V gene are SGDLS and YYNGEE. Germline trimming cut 2 bases from V and 3 bases from J; bases unmatched to any gene: 2. The CDR3 is 14 residues long. The CDR3 DNA reads TGTGCCAGCAGCGTGGGACAGGGGAACTACGAGCAGTACTTC. Residues: CASSVGQGNYEQYF.

This clone was detected a few times. The V gene is TRBV7-2, the J gene TRBJ2-7, with D unresolved. V was clipped by 0 bases and J by 5 bases, with 8 bases between them. The CDR3 consists of 13 residues. Germline CDR1 reads SGHTA; CDR2 reads FQGNSA. CDR3 in DNA: TGTGCCAGCAGCTTAGCGGGCAGCCACGAGCAGTACTTC. This translates into CASSLAGSHEQYF.

This chain connects TRBV4-3 to TRBJ2-1; 8 bases are shared with TRBD1. Germline V gene data show CDR1 as LGHNA and CDR2 as YSLEER. The CDR3 spans 15 residues. V lost 4 bases to trimming and J lost 6 bases; unmatched junction nucleotides: 8. The CDR3 loop is CASSRGTGMSNEQFF. The CDR3 nucleotides read TGCGCCAGCAGCCGCGGGACAGGTATGTCCAATGAGCAGTTCTTC.

This clone was seen a handful of times. The chain uses TRBV2 and TRBJ2-2; tentatively, D is TRBD2 (5 bases). V gave up 7 bases and J gave up 3 bases, with 12 bases separating them. CDR1 SNHLY and CDR2 FYNNEI come from the germline V gene. The CDR3 contains 14 residues. The CDR3 loop is CASTLNGDTGELFF. The CDR3 DNA reads TGTGCCAGCACCCTGAACGGGGACACCGGGGAGCTGTTTTTT.

The chain carries TRBV7-9 and TRBJ2-7; TRBD1 aligns across 10 bases. CDR3 length: 17 amino acids. The germline CDR1 and CDR2 sequences are SEHNR and FQNEAQ (reference sequence). The J segment lost 3 bases and the V segment lost 0 bases, leaving 8 bases of the junction unmatched. CDR3 nucleotides: TGTGCCAGCAGCTTAGCGCCAGGGACAGGGGCCTTCTACGAGCAGTACTTC. The encoded protein is CASSLAPGTGAFYEQYF.

As for this clone: Lacking the conserved final phenylalanine or tryptophan, this CDR3 likely reflects a read error. The chain employs TRBV30 and TRBJ1-2, with a weak D call TRBD1 (5 bases). V was pared by 8 bases and J by 1 base, with 20 bases between. Germline loops: CDR1 GTSNPN, CDR2 SVGIG (reference sequence). This CDR3 region has 15 residues. CDR3: CARRGGDPFNYGYTL. The CDR3, as DNA: TGTGCCAGAAGGGGAGGGGACCCCTTTAACTATGGCTACACCCTC.

The V call is TRBV5-1, the J call TRBJ2-3; TRBD2 matches 8 bases. Germline CDR1 SGHRS, CDR2 YFSETQ. CDR3 length equals 17 residues. Unmatched junction bases numbered 10, after V lost 4 bases and J lost 0 bases. The DNA of the CDR3 is TGCGCCAGCAGCCCCGCCGGGGGGGGAAGCAGCACAGATACGCAGTATTTT. This codes for CASSPAGGGSSTDTQYF.

The chain uses TRBV6-4 and TRBJ2-2; a weak D match, TRBD2 (5 bases). The CDR3 consists of 16 residues. Trimming cost V 5 bases and J 0 bases, with 13 bases left between them. Germline CDR1 is MRHNA and CDR2 is SNTAGT. The CDR3: CASSLGFGANTGELFF. The CDR3 bases are TGTGCCAGCAGTTTAGGGTTCGGGGCGAACACCGGGGAGCTGTTTTTT.

The J gene is TRBJ1-1, the V gene TRBV7-9, with 8 bases lining up with TRBD1. CDR1 and CDR2 (germline): SEHNR, FQNEAQ (reference sequence). J was trimmed by 4 bases and V by 5 bases; bases with no gene match: 6. The CDR3 sequence is 14 residues long. CDR3 nucleotide sequence: TGTGCCAGCAGCCCAGGGACAGGCACCACTGAAGCTTTCTTT. Translated: CASSPGTGTTEAFF.

This clone showed up just a few times. The chain combines TRBV4-2 with TRBJ2-7, with D possibly matching TRBD1 (6 bases). Germline V CDR1 and CDR2: LGHNA, YNFKEQ. This CDR3 has 12 amino acids. Deletions cut 4 bases from V and 3 bases from J, with 7 bases between. The CDR3 nucleotides are TGTGCCAGCAGCCTACAGGGCTACGAGCAGTACTTC. Amino acid sequence: CASSLQGYEQYF.

This clone is a singleton in its sample. The chain combines TRBV5-6 with TRBJ2-6; tentative D call: TRBD2 (6 bases). The V gene lost 4 bases and the J gene lost 0 bases, with 20 bases spanning the gap. Germline CDR1 reads SGHDT; CDR2 reads YYEEEE. The CDR3 is 19 amino acids. The CDR3 region is CASSRGLWAGSSGANVLTF. The CDR3 DNA is TGTGCCAGCAGCCGGGGGTTATGGGCGGGCAGCTCTGGGGCCAACGTCCTGACTTTC.

This clone came up a few times. The chain uses TRBV27 and TRBJ2-5; 9 bases align to TRBD1. The germline V gene encodes CDR1 MNHEY and CDR2 SMNVEV (reference sequence). V lost 7 bases and J lost 5; bases outside the gene matches: 8. CDR3 size: 14 residues. The CDR3 reads CASKGGQGWETQYF. The CDR3 region has the DNA TGTGCCAGCAAGGGGGGACAGGGTTGGGAGACCCAGTACTTC.

The sample holds a few counts of this clone. The V call is TRBV4-3, the J call TRBJ1-2, with a possible D match to TRBD1 (5 bases). The CDR3 is 16 amino acids. V gave up 3 bases and J gave up 4 bases, with 18 bases separating them. The V gene's germline CDR1 is LGHNA and CDR2 YSLEER. CDR3 bases: TGCGCCAGCAGCCACGAGTCGACCAGGGTCGGCTATGGCTACACCTTC. This sequence encodes CASSHESTRVGYGYTF.

Regarding this clone: The same CDR3 is also encoded by other DNA sequences in this sample. This rearrangement joins TRBV7-6 to TRBJ2-1; 14 nucleotides align to TRBD2. The CDR3 is 17 residues long. Germline CDR1 is SGHVS and CDR2 is FNYEAQ. The V segment lost 5 bases and the J segment 5 bases; nucleotides outside the gene matches: 8. CDR3 loop: CASSPRLAGGSDNEQFF. For the CDR3, the DNA is TGTGCCAGCAGCCCCCGACTAGCGGGGGGGAGCGACAATGAGCAGTTCTTC.

V usage is TRBV7-3 and J usage is TRBJ2-1, with TRBD1 matching 10 bases. The J segment lost 5 bases and the V segment lost 6 bases, leaving 10 bases of the junction unmatched. This CDR3 has 16 residues. CDR1 is SGHTA, CDR2 FQGTGA, per germline. The CDR3 sequence: CASSRSRDRGDNEQFF. The CDR3 DNA follows: TGTGCCAGCAGTCGTTCCCGGGACAGGGGAGACAATGAGCAGTTCTTC. The whole variable domain, remainder taken from reference TRBV7-3 and TRBJ2-1, is GAGVSQTPSNKVTEKGKYVELRCDPISGHTALYWYRQSLGQGPEFLIYFQGTGAADDSGLPNDRFFAVRPEGSVSTLKIQRTERGDSAVYLCASSRSRDRGDNEQFFGPGTRLTVL.

The rearrangement uses TRBV27 and TRBJ2-3, with unresolved D. V lost 8 bases to trimming and J lost 0 bases, with 6 bases between them. CDR1 and CDR2 (germline): MNHEY, SMNVEV (reference sequence). The CDR3 has 12 residues. CDR3 nucleotide sequence: TGTGCCAGCGGTCTAAGCACAGATACGCAGTATTTT. Its protein is CASGLSTDTQYF.

The V gene is TRBV28, the J gene TRBJ1-5; no firm D call. Germline V gene data show CDR1 as MDHEN and CDR2 as SYDVKM. This CDR3 is 15 amino acids long. Trimming pared 2 bases from V and 4 bases from J, leaving 12 bases between. The CDR3 loop is CASSLARVLNQPQHF. In DNA form, the CDR3 reads TGTGCCAGCAGTTTAGCACGGGTCCTTAATCAGCCCCAGCATTTT.

The rearrangement links TRBV4-3 to TRBJ1-1; possible D gene TRBD1, 5 bases. V was trimmed by 3 bases and J by 8 bases, leaving 16 bases between them. The germline CDR1 and CDR2 sequences are LGHNA and YSLEER. The CDR3 spans 14 residues. In DNA form, the CDR3 reads TGCGCCAGCAGCCATCGAGCGGGGGTCTGGGAAGCTTTCTTT. Translating gives CASSHRAGVWEAFF.

The chain links TRBV6-1 to TRBJ2-5, with D perhaps assigned TRBD1 or TRBD2 (7 bases each). The J call may be incorrect, as the DNA end agrees better with TRBJ2-7. The CDR3 has 14 amino acids. Germline V gene sequence: CDR1 MNHNS, CDR2 SASEGT. For the CDR3, the DNA is TGTGCCACCAGGGGGGGATATTACTCCTACGAGCAGTACTTC. Translated: CATRGGYYSYEQYF.

This clone was observed a handful of times. The chain recombines TRBV18 with TRBJ2-1, with D possibly TRBD2 on 6 matching bases. Trimming stripped 3 bases from V and 15 bases from J, with 18 bases between. Germline CDR1 and CDR2: KGHSH and LQKENI. The CDR3 is 13 residues long. This chain's CDR3 is CASSPPSEGMRFF. DNA of the CDR3: TGTGCCAGCTCACCCCCTTCGGAGGGAATGCGGTTCTTC.

The chain carries TRBV5-6 and TRBJ2-1, with 10 bases aligning to TRBD2. Germline V CDR1 and CDR2: SGHDT, YYEEEE. This CDR3 region has 16 residues. V dropped 5 bases and J dropped 6; count of bases not matched to a gene: 11. CDR3 nucleotides: TGTGCCAGCAGATCCCGAGGACTAGCGGCCCTCAATGAGCAGTTCTTC. Its protein is CASRSRGLAALNEQFF.

The chain uses TRBV4-1 and TRBJ2-3, with 8 bases lining up with TRBD2. Germline-derived CDR1 and CDR2 are MGHRA and YSYEKL. This CDR3 has 16 residues. J gave up 0 bases and V 5 bases, and 7 bases lay outside the gene matches. In nucleotides, the CDR3 is TGCGCCAGCAGCGGGCGGGGGGCCGGGAGCACAGATACGCAGTATTTT. Protein sequence: CASSGRGAGSTDTQYF.

The V call is TRBV7-9, the J call TRBJ1-1; D is ambiguous. The CDR3 contains 12 residues. V lost 5 bases to trimming and J lost 5 bases, with 9 bases between them. The germline CDR1 and CDR2 sequences are SEHNR and FQNEAQ (reference sequence). CDR3 nucleotides: TGTGCCAGCAGCGACGGAGGGACTGAAGCTTTCTTT. Amino acids: CASSDGGTEAFF.

V usage is TRBV18 and J usage is TRBJ1-3, with a tentative D call TRBD1 (6 bases). Per germline, CDR1 KGHSH and CDR2 LQKENI. There are 15 residues in the CDR3. Trimming left V 4 bases short and J 0 bases short, with 10 bases between. The DNA of the CDR3 is TGTGCCAGCTCACGGGCAGGGGTCTCTGGAAACACCATATATTTT. This gives the protein CASSRAGVSGNTIYF.